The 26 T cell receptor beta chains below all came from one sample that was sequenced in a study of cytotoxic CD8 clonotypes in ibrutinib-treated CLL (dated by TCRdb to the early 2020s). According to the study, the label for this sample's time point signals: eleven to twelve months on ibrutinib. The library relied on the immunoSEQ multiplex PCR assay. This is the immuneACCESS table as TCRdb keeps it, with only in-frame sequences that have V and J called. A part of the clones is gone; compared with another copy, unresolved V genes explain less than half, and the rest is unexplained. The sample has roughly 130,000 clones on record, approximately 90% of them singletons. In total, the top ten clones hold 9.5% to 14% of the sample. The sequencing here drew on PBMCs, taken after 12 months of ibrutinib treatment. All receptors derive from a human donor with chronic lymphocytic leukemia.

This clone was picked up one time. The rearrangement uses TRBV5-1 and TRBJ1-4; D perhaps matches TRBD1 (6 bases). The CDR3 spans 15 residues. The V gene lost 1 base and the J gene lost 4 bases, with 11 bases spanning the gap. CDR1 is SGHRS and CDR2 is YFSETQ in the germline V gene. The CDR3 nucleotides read TGCGCCAGCAGCTTGAGGTACAGGGTTAATGAAAAACTGTTTTTT. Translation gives CASSLRYRVNEKLFF. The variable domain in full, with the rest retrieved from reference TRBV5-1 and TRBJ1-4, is KAGVTQTPRYLIKTRGQQVTLSCSPISGHRSVSWYQQTPGQGLQFLFEYFSETQRNKGNFPGRFSGRQFSNSRSEMNVSTLELGDSALYLCASSLRYRVNEKLFFGSGTQLSVL.

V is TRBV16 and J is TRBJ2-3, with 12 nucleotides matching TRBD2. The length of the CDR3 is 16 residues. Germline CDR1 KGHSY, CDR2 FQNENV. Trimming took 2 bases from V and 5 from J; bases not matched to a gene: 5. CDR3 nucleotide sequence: TGTGCCAGCAGCCAAATACTAGCGGGAGGTGGAGATACGCAGTATTTT. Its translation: CASSQILAGGGDTQYF. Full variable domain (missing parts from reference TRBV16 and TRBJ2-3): GEEVAQTPKHLVRGEGQKAKLYCAPIKGHSYVFWYQQVLKNEFKFLISFQNENVFDETGMPKERFSAKCLPNSPCSLEIQATKLEDSAVYFCASSQILAGGGDTQYFGPGTRLTVL.

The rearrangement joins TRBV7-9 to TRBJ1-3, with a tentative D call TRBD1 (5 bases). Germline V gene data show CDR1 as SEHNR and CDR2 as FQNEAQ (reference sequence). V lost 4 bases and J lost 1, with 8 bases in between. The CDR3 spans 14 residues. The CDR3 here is CASSSGPSGNTIYF. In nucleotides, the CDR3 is TGTGCCAGCAGCTCGGGACCTTCTGGAAACACCATATATTTT.

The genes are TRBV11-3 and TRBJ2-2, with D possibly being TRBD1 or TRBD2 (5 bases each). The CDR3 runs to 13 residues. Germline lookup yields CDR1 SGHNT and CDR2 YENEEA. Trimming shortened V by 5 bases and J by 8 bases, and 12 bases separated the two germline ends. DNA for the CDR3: TGTGCCAGCAGCAGGTCCGGGGCTGGGGAGCTGTTTTTT. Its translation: CASSRSGAGELFF.

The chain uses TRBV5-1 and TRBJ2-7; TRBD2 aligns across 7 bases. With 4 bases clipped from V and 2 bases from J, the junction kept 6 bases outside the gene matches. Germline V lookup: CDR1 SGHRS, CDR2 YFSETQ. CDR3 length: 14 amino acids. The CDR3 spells CASSTERGPYEQYF. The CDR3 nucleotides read TGCGCCAGCAGCACCGAGCGGGGCCCCTACGAGCAGTACTTC.

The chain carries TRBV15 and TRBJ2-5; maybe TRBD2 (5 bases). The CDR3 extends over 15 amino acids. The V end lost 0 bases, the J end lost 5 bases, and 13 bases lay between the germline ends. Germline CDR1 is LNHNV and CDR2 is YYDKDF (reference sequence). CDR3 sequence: CATSRDPAGLETQYF. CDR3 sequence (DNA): TGTGCCACCAGCAGAGATCCCGCGGGCTTGGAGACCCAGTACTTC.

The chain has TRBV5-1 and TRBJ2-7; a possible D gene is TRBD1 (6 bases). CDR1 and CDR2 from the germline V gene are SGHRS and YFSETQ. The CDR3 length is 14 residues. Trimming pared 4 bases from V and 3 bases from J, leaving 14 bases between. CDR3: CASSPGAGDYEQYF. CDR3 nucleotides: TGCGCCAGCAGCCCTGGGGCAGGGGACTACGAGCAGTACTTC.

CDR3 sequence reads: CASSSDGSSYEQYF. DNA of the CDR3: TGTGCCAGCAGCTCGGACGGTAGCTCCTACGAGCAGTACTTC. The chain links TRBV7-3 to TRBJ2-7; D unclear. Germline lookup yields CDR1 SGHTA and CDR2 FQGTGA. The CDR3 contains 14 residues. V lost 4 bases to trimming and J lost 0 bases, with 10 bases between them.

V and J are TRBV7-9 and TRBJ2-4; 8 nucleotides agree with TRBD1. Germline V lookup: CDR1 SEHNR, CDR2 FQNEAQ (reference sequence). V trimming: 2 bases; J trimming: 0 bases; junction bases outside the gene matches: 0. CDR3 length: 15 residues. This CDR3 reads CASSLTGGAKNIQYF. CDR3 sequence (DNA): TGTGCCAGCAGCTTAACAGGGGGAGCCAAAAACATTCAGTACTTC.

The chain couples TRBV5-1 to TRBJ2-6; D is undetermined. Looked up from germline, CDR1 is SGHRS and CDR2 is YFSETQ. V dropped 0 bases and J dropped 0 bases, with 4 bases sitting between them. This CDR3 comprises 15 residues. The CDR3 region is CASSLALSGANVLTF. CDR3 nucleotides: TGCGCCAGCAGCTTGGCTCTCTCTGGGGCCAACGTCCTGACTTTC.

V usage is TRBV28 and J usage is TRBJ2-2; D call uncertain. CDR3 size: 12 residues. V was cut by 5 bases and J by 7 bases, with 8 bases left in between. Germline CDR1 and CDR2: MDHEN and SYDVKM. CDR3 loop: CASSPTRGELFF. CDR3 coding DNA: TGTGCCAGCAGTCCCACTCGCGGGGAGCTGTTTTTT.

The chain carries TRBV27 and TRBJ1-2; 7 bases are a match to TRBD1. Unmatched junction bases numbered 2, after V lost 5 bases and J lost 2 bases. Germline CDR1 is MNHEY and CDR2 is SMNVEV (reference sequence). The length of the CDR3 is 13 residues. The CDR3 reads CASSPTGNYGYTF. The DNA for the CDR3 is TGTGCCAGCAGTCCGACAGGGAACTATGGCTACACCTTC.

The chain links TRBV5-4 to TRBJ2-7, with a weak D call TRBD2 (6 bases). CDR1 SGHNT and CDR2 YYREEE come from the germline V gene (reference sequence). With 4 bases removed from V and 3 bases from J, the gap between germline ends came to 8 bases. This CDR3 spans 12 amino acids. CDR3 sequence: CASSPGGYEQYF. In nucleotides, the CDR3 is TGTGCCAGCAGCCCCGGGGGCTACGAGCAGTACTTC.

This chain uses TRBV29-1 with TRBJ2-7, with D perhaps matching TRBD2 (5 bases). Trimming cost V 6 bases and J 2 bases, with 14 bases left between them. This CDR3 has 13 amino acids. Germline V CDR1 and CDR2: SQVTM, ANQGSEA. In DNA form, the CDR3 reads TGCAGCGTCACCAGGACGGGAACCTACGAGCAGTACTTC. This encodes CSVTRTGTYEQYF.

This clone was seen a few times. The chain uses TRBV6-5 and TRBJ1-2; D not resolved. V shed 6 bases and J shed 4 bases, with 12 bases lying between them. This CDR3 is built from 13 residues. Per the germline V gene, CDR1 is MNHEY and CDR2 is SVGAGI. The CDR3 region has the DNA TGTGCCAGCAGACCACCCCGAATCTATGGCTACACCTTC. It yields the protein CASRPPRIYGYTF.

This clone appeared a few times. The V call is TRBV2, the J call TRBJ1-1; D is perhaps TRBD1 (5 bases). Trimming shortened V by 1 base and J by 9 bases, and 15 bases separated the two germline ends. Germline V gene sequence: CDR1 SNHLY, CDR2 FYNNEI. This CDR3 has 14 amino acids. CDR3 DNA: TGTGCCAGCAGTGAAGTTGGGCAGGGAAGGAAAGCTTTCTTT. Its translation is CASSEVGQGRKAFF.

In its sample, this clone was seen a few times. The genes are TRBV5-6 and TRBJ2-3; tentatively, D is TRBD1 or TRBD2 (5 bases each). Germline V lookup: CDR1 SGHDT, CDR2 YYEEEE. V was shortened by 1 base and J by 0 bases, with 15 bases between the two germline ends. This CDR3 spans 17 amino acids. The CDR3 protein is CASSLLPGTLSTDTQYF. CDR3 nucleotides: TGTGCCAGCAGCTTGCTCCCCGGGACCCTCAGCACAGATACGCAGTATTTT.

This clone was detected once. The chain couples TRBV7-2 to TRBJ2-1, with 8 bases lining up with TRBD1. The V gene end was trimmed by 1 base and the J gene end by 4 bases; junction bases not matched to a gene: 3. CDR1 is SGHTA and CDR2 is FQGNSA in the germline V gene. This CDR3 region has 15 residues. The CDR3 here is CASSLGQGLYNEQFF. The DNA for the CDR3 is TGTGCCAGCAGCTTAGGACAGGGGTTATACAATGAGCAGTTCTTC.

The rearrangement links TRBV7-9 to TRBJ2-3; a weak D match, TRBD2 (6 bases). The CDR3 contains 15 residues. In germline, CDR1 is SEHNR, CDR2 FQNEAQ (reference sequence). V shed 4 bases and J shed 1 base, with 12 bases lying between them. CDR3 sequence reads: CASSSGASGTDTQYF. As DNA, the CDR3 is TGTGCCAGCAGCTCCGGAGCTAGCGGCACAGATACGCAGTATTTT.

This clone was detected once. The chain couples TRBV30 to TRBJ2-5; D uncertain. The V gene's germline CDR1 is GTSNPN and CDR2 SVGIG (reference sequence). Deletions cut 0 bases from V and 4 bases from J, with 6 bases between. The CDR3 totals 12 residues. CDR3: CAWSVTGETQYF. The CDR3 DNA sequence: TGTGCCTGGAGTGTAACCGGAGAGACCCAGTACTTC.

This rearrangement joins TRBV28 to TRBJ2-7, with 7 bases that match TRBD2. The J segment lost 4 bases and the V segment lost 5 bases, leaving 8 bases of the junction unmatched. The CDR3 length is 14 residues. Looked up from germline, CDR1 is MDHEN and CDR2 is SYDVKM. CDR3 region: CASSPSGLSYEQYF. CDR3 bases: TGTGCCAGCAGTCCGTCGGGACTATCATACGAGCAGTACTTC. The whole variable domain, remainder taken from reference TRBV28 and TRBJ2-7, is DVKVTQSSRYLVKRTGEKVFLECVQDMDHENMFWYRQDPGLGLRLIYFSYDVKMKEKGDIPEGYSVSREKKERFSLILESASTNQTSMYLCASSPSGLSYEQYFGPGTRLTVT.

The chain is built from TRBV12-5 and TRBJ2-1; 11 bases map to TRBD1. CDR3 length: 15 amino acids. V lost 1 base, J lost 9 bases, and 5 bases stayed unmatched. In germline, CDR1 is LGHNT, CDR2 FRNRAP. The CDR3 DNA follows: TGTGCTAGTGGTTTGGGGACAGGGGGCAGAGGTGAGCAGTTCTTC. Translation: CASGLGTGGRGEQFF. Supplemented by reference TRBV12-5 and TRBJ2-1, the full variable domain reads DARVTQTPRHKVTEMGQEVTMRCQPILGHNTVFWYRQTMMQGLELLAYFRNRAPLDDSGMPKDRFSAEMPDATLATLKIQPSEPRDSAVYFCASGLGTGGRGEQFFGPGTRLTVL.

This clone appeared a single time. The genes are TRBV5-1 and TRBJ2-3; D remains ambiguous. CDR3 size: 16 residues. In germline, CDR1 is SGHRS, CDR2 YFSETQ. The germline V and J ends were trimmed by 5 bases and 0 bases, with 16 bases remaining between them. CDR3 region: CASSPNPLTSTDTQYF. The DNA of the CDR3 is TGCGCCAGCAGTCCAAACCCCCTAACTAGCACAGATACGCAGTATTTT.

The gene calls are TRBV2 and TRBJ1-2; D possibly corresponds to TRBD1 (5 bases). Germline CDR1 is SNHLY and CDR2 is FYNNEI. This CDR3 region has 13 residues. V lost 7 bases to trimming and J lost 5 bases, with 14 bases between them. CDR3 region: CASKDTFGYGYTF. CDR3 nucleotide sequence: TGTGCCAGCAAGGACACCTTTGGATATGGCTACACCTTC.

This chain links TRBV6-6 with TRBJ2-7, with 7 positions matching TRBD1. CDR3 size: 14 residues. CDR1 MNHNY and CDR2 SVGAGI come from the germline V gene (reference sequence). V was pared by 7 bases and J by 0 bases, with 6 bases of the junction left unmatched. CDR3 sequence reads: CASTPRDSSYEQYF. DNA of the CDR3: TGTGCCAGCACCCCACGGGACAGCTCCTACGAGCAGTACTTC.

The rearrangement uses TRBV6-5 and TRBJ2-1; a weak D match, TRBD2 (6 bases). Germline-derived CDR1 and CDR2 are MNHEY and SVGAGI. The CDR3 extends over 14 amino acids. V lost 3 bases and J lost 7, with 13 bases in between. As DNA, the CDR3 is TGTGCCAGCAGTTATGGCGGGACGGTAAATGAGCAGTTCTTC. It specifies CASSYGGTVNEQFF.